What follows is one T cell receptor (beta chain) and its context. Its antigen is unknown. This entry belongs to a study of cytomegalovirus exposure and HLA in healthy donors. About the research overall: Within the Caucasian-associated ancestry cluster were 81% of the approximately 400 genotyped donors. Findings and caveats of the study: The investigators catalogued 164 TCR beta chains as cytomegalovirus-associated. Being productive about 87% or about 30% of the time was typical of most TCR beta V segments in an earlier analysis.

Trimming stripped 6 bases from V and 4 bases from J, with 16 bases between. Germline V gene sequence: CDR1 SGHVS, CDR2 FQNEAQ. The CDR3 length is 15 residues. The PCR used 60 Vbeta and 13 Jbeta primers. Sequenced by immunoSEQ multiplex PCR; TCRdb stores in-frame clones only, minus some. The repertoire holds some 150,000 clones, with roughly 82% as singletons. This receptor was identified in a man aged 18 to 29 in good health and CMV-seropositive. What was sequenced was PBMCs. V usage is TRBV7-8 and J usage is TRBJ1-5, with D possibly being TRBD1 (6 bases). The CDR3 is CASRQGGGVNQPQHF. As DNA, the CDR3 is TGTGCCAGCAGACAGGGTGGGGGGGTGAATCAGCCCCAGCATTTT.